The entry that follows covers one T cell receptor (beta chain) sequence. These data belong to a study of technical replicates of blood from several donors. Trimming took 5 bases from V and 4 from J; bases not matched to a gene: 5. CDR1 SEHNR and CDR2 FQNEAQ come from the germline V gene (reference sequence). The CDR3 length is 15 residues. Some clones are missing from TCRdb's copy, which holds only in-frame ones; the method was immunoSEQ multiplex PCR. The data hold about 76,000 clones, with around 94% observed a single time. The V and J genes are TRBV7-9 and TRBJ2-5; 12 bases fit TRBD2. The source is a human donor in good health. The sequencing input was T cells isolated from PBMCs. The CDR3 DNA reads TGTGCCAGCAGCCTGACTAGCGGGAGAGGAGAGACCCAGTACTTC. Protein product: CASSLTSGRGETQYF.